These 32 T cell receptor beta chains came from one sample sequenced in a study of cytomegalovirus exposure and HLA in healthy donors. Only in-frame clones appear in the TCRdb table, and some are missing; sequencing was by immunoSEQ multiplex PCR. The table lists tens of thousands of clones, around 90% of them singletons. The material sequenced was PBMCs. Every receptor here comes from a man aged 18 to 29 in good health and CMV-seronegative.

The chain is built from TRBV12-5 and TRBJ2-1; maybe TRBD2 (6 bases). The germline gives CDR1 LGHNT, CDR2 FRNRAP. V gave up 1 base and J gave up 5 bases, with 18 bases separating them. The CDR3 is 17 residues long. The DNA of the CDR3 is TGTGCTAGTGGTTTGGCCCCGGGGCTAGCGATTAACAATGAGCAGTTCTTC. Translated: CASGLAPGLAINNEQFF.

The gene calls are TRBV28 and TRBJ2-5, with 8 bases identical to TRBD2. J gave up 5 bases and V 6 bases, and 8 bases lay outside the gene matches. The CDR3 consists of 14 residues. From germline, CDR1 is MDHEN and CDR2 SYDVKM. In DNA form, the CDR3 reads TGTGCCAGCAGCTCCGGCGGGGGGCCGGAGACCCAGTACTTC. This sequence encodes CASSSGGGPETQYF.

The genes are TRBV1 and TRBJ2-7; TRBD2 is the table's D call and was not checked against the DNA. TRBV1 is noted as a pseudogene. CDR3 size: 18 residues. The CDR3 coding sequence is TGCACCAGCAGCCAACCCGGGGGGACTAGCGGGTACACCTACGAGCAGTACTTC. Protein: CTSSQPGGTSGYTYEQYF.

The CDR3 nucleotides are TGTGCCAGCAGTTTCACAGAGCTTTTCAATGAGCAGTTCTTC. This sequence encodes CASSFTELFNEQFF. V usage is TRBV6-6 and J usage is TRBJ2-1; the D is unclear. CDR3 length: 14 residues. Germline values: CDR1 MNHNY, CDR2 SVGAGI (reference sequence). Trimming left V 4 bases short and J 6 bases short, with 13 bases between.

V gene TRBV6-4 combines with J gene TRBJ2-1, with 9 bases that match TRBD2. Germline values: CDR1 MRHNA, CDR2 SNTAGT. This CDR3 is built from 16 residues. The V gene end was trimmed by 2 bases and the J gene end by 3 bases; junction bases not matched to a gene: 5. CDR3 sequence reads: CASSDQAGGSYNEQFF. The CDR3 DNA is TGTGCCAGCAGTGACCAGGCGGGAGGGAGCTACAATGAGCAGTTCTTC.

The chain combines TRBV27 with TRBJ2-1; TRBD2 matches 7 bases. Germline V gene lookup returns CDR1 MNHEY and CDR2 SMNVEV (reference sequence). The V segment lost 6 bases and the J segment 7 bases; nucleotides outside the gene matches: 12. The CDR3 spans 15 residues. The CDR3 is CASSLGWEGPNEQFF. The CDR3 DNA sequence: TGTGCCAGCAGCCTTGGGTGGGAGGGCCCAAATGAGCAGTTCTTC.

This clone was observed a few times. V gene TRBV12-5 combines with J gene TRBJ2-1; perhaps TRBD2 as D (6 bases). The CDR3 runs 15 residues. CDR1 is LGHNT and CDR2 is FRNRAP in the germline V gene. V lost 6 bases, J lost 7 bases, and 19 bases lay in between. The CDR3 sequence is CASGDGTVDVNEQFF. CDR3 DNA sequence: TGTGCTAGTGGCGACGGGACTGTCGATGTAAATGAGCAGTTCTTC.

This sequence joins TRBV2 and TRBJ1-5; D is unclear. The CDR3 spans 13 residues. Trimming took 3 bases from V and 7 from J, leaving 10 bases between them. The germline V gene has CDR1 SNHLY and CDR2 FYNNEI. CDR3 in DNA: TGTGCCAGCAGTGATTTCAGATACCAGCCCCAGCATTTT. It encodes CASSDFRYQPQHF.

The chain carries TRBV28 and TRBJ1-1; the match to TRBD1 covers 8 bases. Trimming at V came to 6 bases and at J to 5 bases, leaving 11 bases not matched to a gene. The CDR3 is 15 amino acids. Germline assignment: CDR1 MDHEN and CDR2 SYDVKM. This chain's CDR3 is CASRRPRTGKTEAFF. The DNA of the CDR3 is TGTGCCAGCAGACGGCCCCGGACAGGGAAGACTGAAGCTTTCTTT.

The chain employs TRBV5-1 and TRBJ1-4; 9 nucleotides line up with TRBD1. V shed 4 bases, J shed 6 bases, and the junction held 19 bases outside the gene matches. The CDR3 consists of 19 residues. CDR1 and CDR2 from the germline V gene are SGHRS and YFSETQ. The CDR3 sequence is CASSVPDGTGSMMDEKLFF. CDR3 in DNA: TGCGCCAGCAGCGTGCCCGACGGGACAGGGTCCATGATGGATGAAAAACTGTTTTTT.

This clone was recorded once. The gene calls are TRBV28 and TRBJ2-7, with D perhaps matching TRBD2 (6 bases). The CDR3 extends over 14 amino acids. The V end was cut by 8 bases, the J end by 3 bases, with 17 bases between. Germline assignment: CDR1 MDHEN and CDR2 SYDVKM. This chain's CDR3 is CASGSAGTLYEQYF. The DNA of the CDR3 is TGTGCCAGCGGATCGGCGGGGACCCTCTACGAGCAGTACTTC.

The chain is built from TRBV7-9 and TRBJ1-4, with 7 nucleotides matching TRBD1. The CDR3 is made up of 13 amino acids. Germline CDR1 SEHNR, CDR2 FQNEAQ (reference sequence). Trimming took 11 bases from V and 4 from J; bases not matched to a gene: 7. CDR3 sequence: CASTGQNNEKLFF. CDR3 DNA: TGTGCCTCTACGGGACAGAATAATGAAAAACTGTTTTTT.

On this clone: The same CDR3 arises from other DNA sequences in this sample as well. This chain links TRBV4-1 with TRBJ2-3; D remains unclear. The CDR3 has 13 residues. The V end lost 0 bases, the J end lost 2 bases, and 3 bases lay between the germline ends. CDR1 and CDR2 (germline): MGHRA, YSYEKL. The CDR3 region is CASSQDLTDTQYF. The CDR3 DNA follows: TGCGCCAGCAGCCAAGACCTCACAGATACGCAGTATTTT.

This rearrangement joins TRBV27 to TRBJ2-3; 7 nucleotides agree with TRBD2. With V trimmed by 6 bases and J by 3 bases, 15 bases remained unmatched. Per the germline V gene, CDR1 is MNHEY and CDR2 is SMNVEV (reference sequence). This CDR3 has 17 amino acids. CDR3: CASSPLGRPHATDTQYF. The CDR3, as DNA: TGTGCCAGCAGCCCCCTCGGGAGGCCTCACGCTACAGATACGCAGTATTTT.

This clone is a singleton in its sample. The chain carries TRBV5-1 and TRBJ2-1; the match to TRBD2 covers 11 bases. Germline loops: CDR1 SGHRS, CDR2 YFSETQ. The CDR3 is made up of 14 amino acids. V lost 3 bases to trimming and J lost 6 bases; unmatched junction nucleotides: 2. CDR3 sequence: CASSSLAGGNEQFF. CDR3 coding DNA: TGCGCCAGCAGCTCCCTAGCGGGAGGCAATGAGCAGTTCTTC.

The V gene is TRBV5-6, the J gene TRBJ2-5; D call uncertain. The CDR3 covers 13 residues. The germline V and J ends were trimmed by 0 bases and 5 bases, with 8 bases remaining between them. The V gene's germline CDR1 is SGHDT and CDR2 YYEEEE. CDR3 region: CASSLGQRETQYF. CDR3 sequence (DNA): TGTGCCAGCAGCTTGGGGCAGAGGGAGACCCAGTACTTC.

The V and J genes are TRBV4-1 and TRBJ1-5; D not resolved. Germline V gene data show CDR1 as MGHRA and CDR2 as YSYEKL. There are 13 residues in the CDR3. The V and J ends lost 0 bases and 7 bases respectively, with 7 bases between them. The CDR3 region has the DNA TGCGCCAGCAGCCAAGATTCCGTGCAGCCCCAGCATTTT. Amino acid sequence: CASSQDSVQPQHF.

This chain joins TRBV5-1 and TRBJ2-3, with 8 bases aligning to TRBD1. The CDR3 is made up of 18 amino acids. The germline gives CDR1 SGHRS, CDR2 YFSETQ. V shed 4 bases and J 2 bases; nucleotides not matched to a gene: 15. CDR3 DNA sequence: TGCGCCAGCAGCCGAATTGGACGGACAGGGACCATCACAGATACGCAGTATTTT. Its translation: CASSRIGRTGTITDTQYF.

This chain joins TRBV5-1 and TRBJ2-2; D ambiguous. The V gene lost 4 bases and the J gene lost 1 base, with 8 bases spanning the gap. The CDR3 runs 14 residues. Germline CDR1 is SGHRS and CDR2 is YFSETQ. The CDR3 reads CASSQTGNTGELFF. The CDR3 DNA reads TGCGCCAGCAGCCAAACGGGGAACACCGGGGAGCTGTTTTTT.

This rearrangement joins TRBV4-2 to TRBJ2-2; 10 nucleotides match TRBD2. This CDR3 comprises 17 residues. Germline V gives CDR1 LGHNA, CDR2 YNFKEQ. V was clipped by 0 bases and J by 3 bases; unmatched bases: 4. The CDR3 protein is CASSQEGLAGDTGELFF. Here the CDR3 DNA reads TGTGCCAGCAGCCAAGAAGGCCTAGCGGGAGACACCGGGGAGCTGTTTTTT.

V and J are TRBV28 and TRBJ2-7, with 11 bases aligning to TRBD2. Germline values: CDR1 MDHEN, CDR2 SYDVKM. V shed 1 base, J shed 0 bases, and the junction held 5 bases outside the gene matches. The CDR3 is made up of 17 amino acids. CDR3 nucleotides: TGTGCCAGCAGTTTATCGGGACTAGCGGCGAGCTCCTACGAGCAGTACTTC. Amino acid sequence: CASSLSGLAASSYEQYF.

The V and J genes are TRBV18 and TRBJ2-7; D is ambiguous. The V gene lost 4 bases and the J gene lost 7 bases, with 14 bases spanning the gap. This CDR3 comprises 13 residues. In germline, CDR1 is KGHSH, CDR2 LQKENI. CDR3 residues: CASSLSELAEQYF. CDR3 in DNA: TGTGCCAGCTCACTAAGCGAACTGGCTGAGCAGTACTTC.

Here the CDR3 DNA reads TGTGCCAGCAGCCAAGATGCTCCTAGCGGGACCTACGAGCAGTACTTC. Its translation is CASSQDAPSGTYEQYF. The J gene is TRBJ2-7, the V gene TRBV4-2, with 9 bases lining up with TRBD2. Losses at the gene ends were 0 bases for V and 2 bases for J; bases not matched to a gene: 5. CDR3 length equals 16 residues. Per the germline V gene, CDR1 is LGHNA and CDR2 is YNFKEQ.

DNA for the CDR3: TGTGCCAGCAGTCTCACAGGGAATGAGCAGTTCTTC. It yields the protein CASSLTGNEQFF. V and J are TRBV27 and TRBJ2-1, with a weak D call TRBD1 (6 bases). This CDR3 has 12 amino acids. The germline V and J ends were trimmed by 5 bases and 7 bases, with 9 bases remaining between them. Germline V lookup: CDR1 MNHEY, CDR2 SMNVEV (reference sequence).

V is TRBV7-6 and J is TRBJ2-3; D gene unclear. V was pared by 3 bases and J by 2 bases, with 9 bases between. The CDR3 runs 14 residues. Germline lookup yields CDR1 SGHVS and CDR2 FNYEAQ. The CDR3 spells CASSLSANTDTQYF. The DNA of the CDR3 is TGTGCCAGCAGCTTGAGTGCTAACACAGATACGCAGTATTTT.

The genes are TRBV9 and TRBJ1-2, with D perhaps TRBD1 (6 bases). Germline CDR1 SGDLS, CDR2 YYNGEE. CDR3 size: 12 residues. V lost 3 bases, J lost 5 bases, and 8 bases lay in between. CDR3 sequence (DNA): TGTGCCAGCAGCGAACAGGGATATGGCTACACCTTC. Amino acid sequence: CASSEQGYGYTF.

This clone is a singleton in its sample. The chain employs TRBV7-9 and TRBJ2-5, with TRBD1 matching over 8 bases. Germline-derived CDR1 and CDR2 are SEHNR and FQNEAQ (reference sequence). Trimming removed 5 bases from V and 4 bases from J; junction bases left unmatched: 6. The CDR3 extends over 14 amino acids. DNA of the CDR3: TGTGCCAGCAGCCGAGGACAGGGCATAGAGACCCAGTACTTC. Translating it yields CASSRGQGIETQYF.

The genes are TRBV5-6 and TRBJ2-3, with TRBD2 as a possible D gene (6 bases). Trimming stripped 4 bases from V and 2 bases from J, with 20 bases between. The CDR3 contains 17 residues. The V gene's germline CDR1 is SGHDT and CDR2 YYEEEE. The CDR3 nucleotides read TGTGCCAGCAGCGCCGCGGCCCGGGAGAACCTCACAGATACGCAGTATTTT. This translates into CASSAAARENLTDTQYF.

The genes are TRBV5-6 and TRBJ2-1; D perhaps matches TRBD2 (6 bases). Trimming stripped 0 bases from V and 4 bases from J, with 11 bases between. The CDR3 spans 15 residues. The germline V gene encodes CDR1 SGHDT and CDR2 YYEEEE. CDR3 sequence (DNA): TGTGCCAGCAGCTTGGCCAGGGCGGGGTACAATGAGCAGTTCTTC. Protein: CASSLARAGYNEQFF.

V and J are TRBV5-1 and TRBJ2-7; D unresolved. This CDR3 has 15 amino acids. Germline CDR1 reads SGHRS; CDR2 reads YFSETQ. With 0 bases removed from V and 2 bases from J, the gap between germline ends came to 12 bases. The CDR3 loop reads CASSLEQSPTYEQYF. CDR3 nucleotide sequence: TGCGCCAGCAGCTTGGAACAGTCGCCTACCTACGAGCAGTACTTC.

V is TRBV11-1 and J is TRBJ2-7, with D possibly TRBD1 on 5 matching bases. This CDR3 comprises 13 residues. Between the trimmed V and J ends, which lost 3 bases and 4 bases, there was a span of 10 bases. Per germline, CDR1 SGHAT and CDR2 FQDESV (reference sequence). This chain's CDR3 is CASSFDGAYEQYF. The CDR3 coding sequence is TGTGCCAGCAGCTTCGATGGGGCTTACGAGCAGTACTTC.

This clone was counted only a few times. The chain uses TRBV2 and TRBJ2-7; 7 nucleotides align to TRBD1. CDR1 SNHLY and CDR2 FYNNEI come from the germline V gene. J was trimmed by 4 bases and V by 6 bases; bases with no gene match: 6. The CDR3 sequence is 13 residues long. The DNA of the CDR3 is TGTGCCAGCAGGGTGACAGGGACGTACGAGCAGTACTTC. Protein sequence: CASRVTGTYEQYF.